This TCR beta chain is drawn from a study of T cells in localized non-small cell lung cancer (dated by TCRdb to the early 2020s). A note on the overall study: T cell repertoires of a few hundred early-stage NSCLC patients were analyzed, with tumors being compared against uninvolved tumor-adjacent lungs. All 250 or so NSCLC patients in the cohort were treatment-naive and had localized lung tumors that were resected. The mean age of the NSCLC patients was about 67 years, with about 130 men and around 100 women. Results the study describes overall, beyond this receptor: Because multi-region tumor sequencing was not performed, intratumor heterogeneity could not be ruled out. Uninvolved tumor-adjacent lung showed the highest T cell clonality, higher than tumor, which suggests more focused antigenic responses in the uninvolved tumor-adjacent lung. Since the design was exploratory, TCR variables were selected using unadjusted p-values with no false-discovery rate correction. A median of 57 of the top 100 tumor clones turned up in the paired uninvolved adjacent lung, and some 28 of those clones also ranked among the top 100 of that same adjacent lung. Higher blood T cell density associated with longer overall survival, while higher adjacent-lung clonality associated with shorter survival.

The immunoSEQ Assay was used to sequence TCR beta CDR3 regions from DNA. The authors' analysis ran thus. T cell density was computed as TCR beta template counts normalized to usable DNA estimated by amplifying housekeeping genes. Richness was estimated with the preseqR package, extrapolating to 400,000 templates for PBMC samples and 120,000 templates for tissue samples. Clonality was calculated as one minus Pielou's evenness. Tissue-enriched TCRs were identified through differential abundance testing performed on productive amino-acid clonotypes, with a minimum total count of 5 and an alpha of 0.1. Repertoire overlap between compartments was quantified with the Jaccard Index and Morisita Overlap Index. GLIPH grouped TCR beta CDR3s together with public tetramer-defined viral CDR3s, and a viral motif had to include at least three viral sequences and show V-gene enrichment. TCRdb mirrors the immuneACCESS table, restricted to in-frame sequences. Some clones are absent from its copies; in checked studies, under half trace to an unresolved V gene, and the reason for the others is unknown. V and J calls and clone size are copied from that table; D and trimming were computed from the DNA. For this sample the table gives about 46,000 clones, of which 81% were detected only once. The ten top clones hold roughly a sixth of the sample.

At diagnosis, peripheral blood, uninvolved tumor-adjacent lung and tumor were collected and were preserved as a mix of fresh-frozen and FFPE material. For TCR repertoire profiling, blood samples were analyzed in the form of peripheral blood mononuclear cells. About this clone: Its antigen remains unidentified. No base quality information exists; no much larger clone differs at one position.

The germline V gene encodes CDR1 GTSNPN and CDR2 SVGIG (reference sequence). Deletion took 8 bases off V and 0 bases off J, with a span of 17 bases between the germline ends. There are 14 amino acids in the CDR3, from cysteine to phenylalanine inclusive. The entry retains the CDR3 DNA only, 42 bases that are in frame from base 1. The sequence was obtained from a man aged 35 to 69 with stage III lung adenocarcinoma. This specimen consisted of peripheral blood mononuclear cells, obtained before any cancer treatment. The rearranged segments are TRBV30 and TRBJ2-7; tentative D gene TRBD2, with 5 bases matching. DNA sequence: TGTGCCGGACGTGGTGGAGGACTCTCCTACGAGCAGTACTTC. Translated, this is CAGRGGGLSYEQYF.